The 9 T cell receptor beta chains below were found in one sample sequenced in a study of shared clonotypes between healthy human individuals. Clones were read by immunoSEQ multiplex PCR, and TCRdb kept only the in-frame ones, dropping some. This sample has about 990,000 clones, with approximately 80% found just once. The source material was memory CD4+ T cells from PBMCs. Documented subset: CD45RA-negative fraction. These receptors were taken from a man in his late teens or twenties in good health. Some clones in this sample may be carry-over from other donors' samples.

The V gene is TRBV7-9, the J gene TRBJ2-2, with no clear D. V lost 5 bases to trimming and J lost 3 bases, with 10 bases between them. The CDR3 is 14 residues long. Per the germline V gene, CDR1 is SEHNR and CDR2 is FQNEAQ (reference sequence). Here the CDR3 reads CASSEARDTGELFF. The CDR3 bases are TGTGCCAGCAGCGAGGCCAGAGACACCGGGGAGCTGTTTTTT. The full variable domain, rest sourced from reference TRBV7-9 and TRBJ2-2, is DTGVSQNPRHKITKRGQNVTFRCDPISEHNRLYWYRQTLGQGPEFLTYFQNEAQLEKSRLLSDRFSAERPKGSFSTLEIQRTEQGDSAMYLCASSEARDTGELFFGEGSRLTVL.

This chain uses TRBV5-1 with TRBJ1-2, with TRBD1 identical over 8 bases. The CDR3 runs 14 residues. Germline V lookup: CDR1 SGHRS, CDR2 YFSETQ. The trim removed 4 bases at V and 8 bases at J, leaving 10 bases unmatched. The DNA for the CDR3 is TGCGCCAGCAGCCCGACGACAGGGGAGGAGGGCTACACCTTC. Translating it yields CASSPTTGEEGYTF.

The genes are TRBV2 and TRBJ2-7; no reliable D call. CDR3 length equals 14 residues. Trimming shortened V by 7 bases and J by 3 bases, and 16 bases separated the two germline ends. Germline CDR1 reads SNHLY; CDR2 reads FYNNEI. The CDR3 DNA sequence: TGTGCCAGCAAGGTTGATAGGCCATACTACGAGCAGTACTTC. It is translated as CASKVDRPYYEQYF.

V and J are TRBV28 and TRBJ2-4; D is undetermined. Trimming took off 3 bases at V and 3 bases at J, with 6 bases between the two ends. There are 13 residues in the CDR3. Germline V gives CDR1 MDHEN, CDR2 SYDVKM. This CDR3 reads CASSFLDKNIQYF. CDR3 DNA sequence: TGTGCCAGCAGTTTTCTCGACAAAAACATTCAGTACTTC.

The rearrangement uses TRBV27 and TRBJ1-1; D not resolved. V dropped 5 bases and J dropped 1 base, with 14 bases sitting between them. The CDR3 sequence is 15 residues long. Per germline, CDR1 MNHEY and CDR2 SMNVEV (reference sequence). CDR3 sequence (DNA): TGTGCCAGCAGTCCCCTAGGTCGCGGGAACACTGAAGCTTTCTTT. Its protein is CASSPLGRGNTEAFF.

The gene calls are TRBV7-2 and TRBJ2-7; D uncertain. Germline CDR1 is SGHTA and CDR2 is FQGNSA. The V end lost 1 base, the J end lost 0 bases, and 13 bases lay between the germline ends. This CDR3 has 16 amino acids. CDR3 in DNA: TGTGCCAGCAGCTTAGGAGGTACTATTCCCTCCTACGAGCAGTACTTC. Its protein is CASSLGGTIPSYEQYF.

The chain uses TRBV7-2 and TRBJ2-7, with D perhaps TRBD1 or TRBD2 (5 bases each). CDR3 size: 13 residues. V was shortened by 4 bases and J by 7 bases, with 14 bases between the two germline ends. Germline assignment: CDR1 SGHTA and CDR2 FQGNSA. CDR3 region: CASSSSGTREQYF. The CDR3 DNA is TGTGCCAGCAGCTCCTCCGGGACGAGGGAGCAGTACTTC.

This chain joins TRBV19 and TRBJ2-5; D is unclear. The CDR3 runs 14 residues. Germline V gene sequence: CDR1 LNHDA, CDR2 SQIVND (reference sequence). Between the trimmed V and J ends, which lost 9 bases and 0 bases, there was a span of 14 bases. This chain's CDR3 is CASSPRRNQETQYF. As DNA, the CDR3 is TGTGCCAGCTCTCCTCGACGGAACCAAGAGACCCAGTACTTC. The whole variable domain, filled in from reference TRBV19 and TRBJ2-5, reads DGGITQSPKYLFRKEGQNVTLSCEQNLNHDAMYWYRQDPGQGLRLIYYSQIVNDFQKGDIAEGYSVSREKKESFPLTVTSAQKNPTAFYLCASSPRRNQETQYFGPGTRLLVL.

This rearrangement joins TRBV19 to TRBJ1-5; D ambiguous. The germline V gene encodes CDR1 LNHDA and CDR2 SQIVND (reference sequence). V was trimmed by 3 bases and J by 2 bases, leaving 11 bases between them. The CDR3 length is 15 residues. The CDR3 DNA reads TGTGCCAGTAGTATTCCAGGATCCGGCAATCAGCCCCAGCATTTT. Its protein is CASSIPGSGNQPQHF.